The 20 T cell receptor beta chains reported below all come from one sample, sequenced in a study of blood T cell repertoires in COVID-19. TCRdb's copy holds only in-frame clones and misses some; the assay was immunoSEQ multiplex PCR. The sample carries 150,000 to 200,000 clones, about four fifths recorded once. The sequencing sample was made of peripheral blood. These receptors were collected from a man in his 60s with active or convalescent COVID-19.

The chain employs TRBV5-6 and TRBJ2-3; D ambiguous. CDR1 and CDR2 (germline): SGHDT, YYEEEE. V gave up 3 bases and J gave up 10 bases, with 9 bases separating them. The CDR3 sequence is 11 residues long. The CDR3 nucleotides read TGTGCCAGCAGCTCTAGACGGGCGCAGTATTTT. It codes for CASSSRRAQYF.

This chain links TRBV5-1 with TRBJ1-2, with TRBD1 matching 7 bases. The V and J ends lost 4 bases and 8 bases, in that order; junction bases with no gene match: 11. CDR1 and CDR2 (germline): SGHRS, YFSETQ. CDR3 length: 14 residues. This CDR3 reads CASSPYYQGEGYTF. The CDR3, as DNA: TGCGCCAGCAGCCCTTATTACCAGGGGGAGGGCTACACCTTC.

The CDR3 spells CAGGAGGIYRYTF. The CDR3 DNA is TGTGCCGGTGGAGCAGGGGGGATTTATCGCTACACCTTC. The V gene is TRBV19, the J gene TRBJ1-2, with 7 bases fitting TRBD1. Per germline, CDR1 LNHDA and CDR2 SQIVND (reference sequence). Unmatched junction bases numbered 15, after V lost 11 bases and J lost 9 bases. CDR3 length: 13 residues. The whole variable domain, filled in from reference TRBV19 and TRBJ1-2, reads DGGITQSPKYLFRKEGQNVTLSCEQNLNHDAMYWYRQDPGQGLRLIYYSQIVNDFQKGDIAEGYSVSREKKESFPLTVTSAQKNPTAFYLCAGGAGGIYRYTFGSGTRLTVV.

The CDR3 nucleotides are TGCAGTGCTAGTGGTAGCGGGGGGTCAGCAGATACGCAGTATTTT. This encodes CSASGSGGSADTQYF. The J gene is TRBJ2-3, the V gene TRBV20-1; 10 bases match TRBD2. Germline assignment: CDR1 DFQATT and CDR2 SNEGSKA (reference sequence). Trimming took 3 bases from V and 4 from J; bases not matched to a gene: 7. The CDR3 loop spans 15 amino acids.

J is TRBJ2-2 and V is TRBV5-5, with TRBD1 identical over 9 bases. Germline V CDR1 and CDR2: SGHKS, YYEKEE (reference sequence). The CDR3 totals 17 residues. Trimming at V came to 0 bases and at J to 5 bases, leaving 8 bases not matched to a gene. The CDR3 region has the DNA TGTGCCAGCAGCTTGGGGGTGGGACAGGGCTCAACCGGGGAGCTGTTTTTT. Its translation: CASSLGVGQGSTGELFF.

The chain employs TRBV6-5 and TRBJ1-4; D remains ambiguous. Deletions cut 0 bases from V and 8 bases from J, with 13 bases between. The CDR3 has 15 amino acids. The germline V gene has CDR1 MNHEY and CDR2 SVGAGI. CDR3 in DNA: TGTGCCAGCAGTTACTCCGAATGGGCCAGAGAAAAACTGTTTTTT. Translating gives CASSYSEWAREKLFF.

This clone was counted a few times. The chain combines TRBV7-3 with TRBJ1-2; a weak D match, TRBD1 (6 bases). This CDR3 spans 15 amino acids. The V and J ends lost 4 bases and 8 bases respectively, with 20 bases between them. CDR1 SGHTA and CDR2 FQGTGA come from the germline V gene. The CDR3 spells CASSSPGQKRRGYTF. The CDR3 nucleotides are TGTGCCAGCAGCTCCCCTGGACAGAAACGGAGGGGCTACACCTTC.

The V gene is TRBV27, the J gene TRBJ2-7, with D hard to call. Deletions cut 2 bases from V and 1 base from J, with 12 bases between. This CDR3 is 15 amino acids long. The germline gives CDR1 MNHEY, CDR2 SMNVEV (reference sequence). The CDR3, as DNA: TGTGCCAGCAGTTTAGCCGCAGGAACGTCCTACGAGCAGTACTTC. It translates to CASSLAAGTSYEQYF.

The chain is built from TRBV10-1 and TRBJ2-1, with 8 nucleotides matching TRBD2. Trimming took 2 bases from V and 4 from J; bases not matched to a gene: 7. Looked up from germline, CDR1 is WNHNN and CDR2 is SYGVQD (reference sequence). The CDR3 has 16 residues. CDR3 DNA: TGCGCCAGCAGTGAGGGATTAGCGGGACCGTACAATGAGCAGTTCTTC. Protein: CASSEGLAGPYNEQFF.

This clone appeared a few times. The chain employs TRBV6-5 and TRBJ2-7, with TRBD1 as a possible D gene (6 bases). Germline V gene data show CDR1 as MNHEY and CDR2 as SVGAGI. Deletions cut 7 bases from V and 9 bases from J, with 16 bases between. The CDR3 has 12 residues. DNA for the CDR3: TGTGCCAGCACCCTGGGACATGGAGCGCAGTACTTC. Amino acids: CASTLGHGAQYF.

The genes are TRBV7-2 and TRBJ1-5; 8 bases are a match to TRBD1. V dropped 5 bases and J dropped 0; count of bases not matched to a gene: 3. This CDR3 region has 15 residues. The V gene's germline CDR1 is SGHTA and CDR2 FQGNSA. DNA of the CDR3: TGTGCCAGCAGCCGGACAGGGAATAGCAATCAGCCCCAGCATTTT. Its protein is CASSRTGNSNQPQHF.

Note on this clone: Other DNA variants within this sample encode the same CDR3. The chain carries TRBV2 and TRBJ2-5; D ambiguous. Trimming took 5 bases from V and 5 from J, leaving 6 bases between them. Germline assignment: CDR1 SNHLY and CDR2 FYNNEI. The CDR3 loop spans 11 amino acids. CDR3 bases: TGTGCCAGCAGTCCATTGGAGACCCAGTACTTC. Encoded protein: CASSPLETQYF.

This CDR3 is CASSLEGTMGYNEQFF. CDR3 in DNA: TGTGCCAGCAGCTTAGAGGGGACTATGGGGTACAATGAGCAGTTCTTC. The chain recombines TRBV7-2 with TRBJ2-1; 7 bases fit TRBD2. The CDR3 totals 16 residues. Germline-derived CDR1 and CDR2 are SGHTA and FQGNSA. J gave up 4 bases and V 1 base, and 7 bases lay outside the gene matches.

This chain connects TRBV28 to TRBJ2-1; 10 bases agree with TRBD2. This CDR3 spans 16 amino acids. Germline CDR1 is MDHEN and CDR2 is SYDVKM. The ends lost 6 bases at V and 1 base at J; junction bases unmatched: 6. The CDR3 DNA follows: TGTGCCAGCAGCACACCAGCGGGAGGGTCCTACAATGAGCAGTTCTTC. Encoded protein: CASSTPAGGSYNEQFF.

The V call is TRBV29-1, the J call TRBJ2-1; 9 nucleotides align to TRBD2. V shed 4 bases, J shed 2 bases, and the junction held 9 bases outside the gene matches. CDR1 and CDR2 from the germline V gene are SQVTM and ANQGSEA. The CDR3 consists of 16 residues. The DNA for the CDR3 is TGCAGCGTTGGAGGGCTAGCGGGGTTGACCTACAATGAGCAGTTCTTC. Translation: CSVGGLAGLTYNEQFF.

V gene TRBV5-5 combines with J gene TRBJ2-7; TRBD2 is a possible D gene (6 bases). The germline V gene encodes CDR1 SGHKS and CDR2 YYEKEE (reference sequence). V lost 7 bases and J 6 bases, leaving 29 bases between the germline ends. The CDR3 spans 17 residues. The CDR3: CASAGGVGTPPLGEQYF. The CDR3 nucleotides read TGTGCCAGCGCGGGTGGGGTCGGGACTCCTCCTTTAGGCGAGCAGTACTTC. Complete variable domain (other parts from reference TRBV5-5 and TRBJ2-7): DAGVTQSPTHLIKTRGQQVTLRCSPISGHKSVSWYQQVLGQGPQFIFQYYEKEERGRGNFPDRFSARQFPNYSSELNVNALLLGDSALYLCASAGGVGTPPLGEQYFGPGTRLTVT.

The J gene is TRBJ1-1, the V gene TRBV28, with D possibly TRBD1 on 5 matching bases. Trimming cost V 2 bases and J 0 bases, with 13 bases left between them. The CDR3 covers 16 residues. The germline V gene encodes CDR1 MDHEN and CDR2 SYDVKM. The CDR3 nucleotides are TGTGCCAGCAGTTTAGTGGGGCGGGAGATGAACACTGAAGCTTTCTTT. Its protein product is CASSLVGREMNTEAFF.

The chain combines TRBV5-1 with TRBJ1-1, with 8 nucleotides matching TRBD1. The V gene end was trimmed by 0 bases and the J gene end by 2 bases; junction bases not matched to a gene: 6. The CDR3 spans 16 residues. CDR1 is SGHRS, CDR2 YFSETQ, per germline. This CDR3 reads CASSLEGQGRNTEAFF. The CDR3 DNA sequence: TGCGCCAGCAGCTTGGAAGGACAGGGCCGCAACACTGAAGCTTTCTTT.

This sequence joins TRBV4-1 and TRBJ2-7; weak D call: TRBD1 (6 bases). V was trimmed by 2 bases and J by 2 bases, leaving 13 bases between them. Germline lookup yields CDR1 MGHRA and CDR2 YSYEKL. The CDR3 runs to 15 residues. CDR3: CASSQSGTLTYEQYF. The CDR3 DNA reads TGCGCCAGCAGCCAATCCGGGACACTTACCTACGAGCAGTACTTC.

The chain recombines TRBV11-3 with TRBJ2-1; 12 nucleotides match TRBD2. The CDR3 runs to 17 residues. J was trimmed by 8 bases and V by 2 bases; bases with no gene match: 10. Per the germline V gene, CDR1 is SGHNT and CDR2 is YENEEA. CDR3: CASSLKILAGGFDEQFF. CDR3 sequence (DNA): TGTGCCAGCAGCTTAAAGATCCTAGCGGGAGGGTTCGATGAGCAGTTCTTC.